These T cell receptor beta chains were read from a single sample in a study of shared T cell receptors in the human thymus. The protocol was immunoSEQ multiplex PCR, while the TCRdb copy is restricted to in-frame clones and leaves out a portion. This table has roughly 660,000 clones, roughly 90% appearing once. These data were also reused for a study on human thymus T cells.

Sequenced input: thymocytes. These receptors came from a boy less than two years old with a congenital heart defect. The CDR3 runs from the conserved cysteine through the conserved F or W. The D gene is left open where the match is weak. Only some rows state a clone size, as once, few, many or a class for expanded clones.

V,D,J,size,DNA,CDR3
TRBV19,-,TRBJ1-1,-,TGTGCCAGTAGTAGCTCTCGAGGAGCTTTCTTT,CASSSSRGAFF
TRBV27,-,TRBJ1-2,-,TGTGCCAGCAGTTTATCGAAACAGGGATATGGCTACACCTTC,CASSLSKQGYGYTF
TRBV20-1,-,TRBJ2-1,-,TGCAGTGCTAGTTGCGACAATGAGCAGTTCTTC,CSASCDNEQFF
TRBV28,-,TRBJ2-1,-,TGTGCCAGCAGTTTATTGGGTAGCGATTACAATGAGCAGTTCTTC,CASSLLGSDYNEQFF
TRBV5-4,TRBD2,TRBJ2-3,-,TGTGCCAGCAGCCCCGTAGCGGGACCCGGTGGTAGCACAGATACGCAGTATTTT,CASSPVAGPGGSTDTQYF
TRBV6-5,TRBD2,TRBJ2-4,once,TGTGCCAGCAGTTCCGAAGCGGGAGCGGGTAACATTCAGTACTTC,CASSSEAGAGNIQYF
TRBV14,-,TRBJ2-1,-,TGTGCCAGCAGCCTACTAGCAACCAATGAGCAGTTCTTC,CASSLLATNEQFF
TRBV11-2,TRBD1,TRBJ2-7,-,TGTGCCAGCACCCACCACGAGGACAGGGTAAGCGAGCAGTACTTC,CASTHHEDRVSEQYF
TRBV28,-,TRBJ2-7,-,TGTGCCAGCAGTTTTAGGCCCCCGGGGGACGCCAACTCCTACGAGCAGTACTTC,CASSFRPPGDANSYEQYF
TRBV10-1,-,TRBJ2-1,-,TGCGCCAGCAGTGAGAAGCCGGATGAGCAGTTCTTC,CASSEKPDEQFF
TRBV14,-,TRBJ2-7,-,TGTGCCAGCAGCCAAACAACAGGTACCTACGAGCAGTACTTC,CASSQTTGTYEQYF
TRBV18,TRBD2,TRBJ2-3,few,TGTGCCAGCTCACCTCACGGGGGGGCAGATACGCAGTATTTT,CASSPHGGADTQYF
TRBV6-5,-,TRBJ2-7,-,TGTGCCAGCAGTAACAGCCACGAGCAGTACTTC,CASSNSHEQYF
TRBV7-2,TRBD1,TRBJ1-1,-,TGTGCCAGCAGCTTCAAGGACAGGGGGGTGAACACTGAAGCTTTCTTT,CASSFKDRGVNTEAFF